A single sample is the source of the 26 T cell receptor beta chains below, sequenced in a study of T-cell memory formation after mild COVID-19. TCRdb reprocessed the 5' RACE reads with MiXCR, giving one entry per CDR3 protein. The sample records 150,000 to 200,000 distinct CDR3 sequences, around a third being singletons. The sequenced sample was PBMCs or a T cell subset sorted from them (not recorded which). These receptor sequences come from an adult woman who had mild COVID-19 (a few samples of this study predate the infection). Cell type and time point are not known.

The CDR3 nucleotides are TGTGCCAGCAGCCGACCGACCGGGACAGCCAAAGAGGGTGAAGCTTTCTTT. Its protein product is CASSRPTGTAKEGEAFF. This chain joins TRBV3-1 and TRBJ1-1; the match to TRBD1 covers 7 bases. Germline V CDR1 and CDR2: LGHDT, YNNKEL (reference sequence). The CDR3 has 17 amino acids. Trimming took 4 bases from V and 7 from J; bases not matched to a gene: 18.

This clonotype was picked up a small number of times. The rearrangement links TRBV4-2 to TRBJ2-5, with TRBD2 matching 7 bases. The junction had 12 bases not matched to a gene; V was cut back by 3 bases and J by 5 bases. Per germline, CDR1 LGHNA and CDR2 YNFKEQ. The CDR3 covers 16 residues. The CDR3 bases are TGTGCCAGCAGCCAGGGAATTGGCGGGAGCCAGGAGACCCAGTACTTC. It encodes CASSQGIGGSQETQYF.

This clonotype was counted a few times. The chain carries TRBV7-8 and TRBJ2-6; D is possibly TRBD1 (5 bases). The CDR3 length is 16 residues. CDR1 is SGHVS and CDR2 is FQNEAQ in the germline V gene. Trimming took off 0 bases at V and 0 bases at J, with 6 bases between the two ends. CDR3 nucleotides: TGTGCCAGCAGCTTAGCAGGGGCCTCTGGGGCCAACGTCCTGACTTTC. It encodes CASSLAGASGANVLTF.

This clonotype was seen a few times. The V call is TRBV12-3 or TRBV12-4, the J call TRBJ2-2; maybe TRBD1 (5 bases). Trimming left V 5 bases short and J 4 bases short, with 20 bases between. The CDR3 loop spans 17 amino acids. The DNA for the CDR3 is TGTGCCAGCAGTCCCTCAGGGTCCCGGATTGGCACCGGGGAGCTGTTTTTT. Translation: CASSPSGSRIGTGELFF.

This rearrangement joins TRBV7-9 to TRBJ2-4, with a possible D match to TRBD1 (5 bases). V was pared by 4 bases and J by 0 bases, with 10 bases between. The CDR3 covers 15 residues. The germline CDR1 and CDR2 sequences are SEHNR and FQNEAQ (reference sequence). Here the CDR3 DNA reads TGTGCCAGCAGCTCGCTAGGGGTAGCCAAAAACATTCAGTACTTC. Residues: CASSSLGVAKNIQYF.

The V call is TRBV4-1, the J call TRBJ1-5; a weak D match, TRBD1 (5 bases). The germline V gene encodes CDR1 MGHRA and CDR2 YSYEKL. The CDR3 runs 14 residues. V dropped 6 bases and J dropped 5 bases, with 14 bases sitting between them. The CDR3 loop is CASSRTGGDQPQHF. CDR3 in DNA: TGCGCCAGCAGTAGAACCGGGGGGGATCAGCCCCAGCATTTT.

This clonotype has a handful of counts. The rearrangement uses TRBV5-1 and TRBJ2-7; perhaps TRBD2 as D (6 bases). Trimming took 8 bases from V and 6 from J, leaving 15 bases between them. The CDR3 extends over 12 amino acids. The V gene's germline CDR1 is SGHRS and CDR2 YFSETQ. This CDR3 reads CASASESREQYF. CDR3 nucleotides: TGCGCCAGTGCTAGCGAGAGTCGCGAGCAGTACTTC.

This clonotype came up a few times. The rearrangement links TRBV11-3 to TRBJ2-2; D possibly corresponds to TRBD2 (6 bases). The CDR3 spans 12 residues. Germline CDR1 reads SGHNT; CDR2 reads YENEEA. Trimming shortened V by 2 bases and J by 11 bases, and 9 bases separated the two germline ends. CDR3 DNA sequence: TGTGCCAGCAGCTTAACGGGAGATGAGCTGTTTTTT. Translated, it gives CASSLTGDELFF.

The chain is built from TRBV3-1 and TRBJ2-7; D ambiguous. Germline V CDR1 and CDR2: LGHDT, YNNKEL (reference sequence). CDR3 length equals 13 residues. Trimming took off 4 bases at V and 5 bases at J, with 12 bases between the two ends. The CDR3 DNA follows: TGTGCCAGCAGCCGCTTGGGTGGGGACGAGCAGTACTTC. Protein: CASSRLGGDEQYF.

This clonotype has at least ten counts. DNA of the CDR3: TGTGCCACCAGTGATCGAACAGCGCTCAATGAGCAGTTCTTC. Its translation is CATSDRTALNEQFF. The chain employs TRBV24-1 and TRBJ2-1; D is unresolved. Trimming removed 3 bases from V and 6 bases from J, with 11 bases in between. The V gene's germline CDR1 is KGHDR and CDR2 SFDVKD. This CDR3 has 14 residues.

CDR3 DNA sequence: TGCAGCATCCGACAGGGGGACACTGAAGCTTTCTTT. As protein: CSIRQGDTEAFF. This rearrangement joins TRBV29-1 to TRBJ1-1; the match to TRBD1 covers 9 bases. Germline CDR1 and CDR2: SQVTM and ANQGSEA. This CDR3 region has 12 residues. The trim removed 8 bases at V and 3 bases at J, leaving 4 bases unmatched.

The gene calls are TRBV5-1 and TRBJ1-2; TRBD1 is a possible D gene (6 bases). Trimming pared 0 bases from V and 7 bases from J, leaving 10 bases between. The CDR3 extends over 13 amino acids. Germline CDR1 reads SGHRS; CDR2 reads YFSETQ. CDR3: CASSLEQGGGYTF. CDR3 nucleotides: TGCGCCAGCAGCTTGGAACAGGGCGGTGGCTACACCTTC. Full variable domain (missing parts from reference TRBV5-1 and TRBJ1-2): KAGVTQTPRYLIKTRGQQVTLSCSPISGHRSVSWYQQTPGQGLQFLFEYFSETQRNKGNFPGRFSGRQFSNSRSEMNVSTLELGDSALYLCASSLEQGGGYTFGSGTRLTVV.

The CDR3 bases are TGTGCCAGCAGTTACTCGGGACAGGGGGGTTCAAACGTCCTGACTTTC. Its translation: CASSYSGQGGSNVLTF. The chain joins TRBV6-5 to TRBJ2-6, with 11 bases that match TRBD1. In germline, CDR1 is MNHEY, CDR2 SVGAGI. The ends lost 0 bases at V and 10 bases at J; junction bases unmatched: 5. The CDR3 is made up of 16 amino acids.

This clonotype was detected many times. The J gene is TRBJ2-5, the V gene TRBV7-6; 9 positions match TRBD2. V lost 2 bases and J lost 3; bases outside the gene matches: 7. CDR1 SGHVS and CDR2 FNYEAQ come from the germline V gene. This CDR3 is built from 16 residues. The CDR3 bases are TGTGCCAGCAGCTTACAGAGCGGGGGGCTTAAAGAGACCCAGTACTTC. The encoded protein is CASSLQSGGLKETQYF.

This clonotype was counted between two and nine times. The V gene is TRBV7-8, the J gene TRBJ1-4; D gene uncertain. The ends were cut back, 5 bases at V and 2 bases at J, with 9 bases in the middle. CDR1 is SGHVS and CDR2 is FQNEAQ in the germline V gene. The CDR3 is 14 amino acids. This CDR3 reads CASSLGVTNEKLFF. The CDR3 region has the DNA TGTGCCAGCAGCCTGGGAGTCACTAATGAAAAACTGTTTTTT.

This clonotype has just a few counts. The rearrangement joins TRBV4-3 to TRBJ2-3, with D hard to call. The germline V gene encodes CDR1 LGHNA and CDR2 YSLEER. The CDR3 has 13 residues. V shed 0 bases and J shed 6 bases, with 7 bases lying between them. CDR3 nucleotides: TGCGCCAGCAGCCAAGATATTCTCGATACGCAGTATTTT. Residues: CASSQDILDTQYF.

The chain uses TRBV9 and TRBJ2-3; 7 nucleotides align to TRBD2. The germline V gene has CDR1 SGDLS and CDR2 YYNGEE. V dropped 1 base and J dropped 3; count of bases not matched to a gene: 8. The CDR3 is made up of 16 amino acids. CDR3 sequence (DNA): TGTGCCAGCAGCGTACTGACTAGCATGGGGACAGATACGCAGTATTTT. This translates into CASSVLTSMGTDTQYF.

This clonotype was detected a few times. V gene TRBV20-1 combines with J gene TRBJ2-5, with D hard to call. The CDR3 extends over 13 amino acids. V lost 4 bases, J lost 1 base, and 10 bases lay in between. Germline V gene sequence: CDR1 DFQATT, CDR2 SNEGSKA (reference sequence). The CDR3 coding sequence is TGCAGTGCTACGGACGGGCTCCAAGAGACCCAGTACTTC. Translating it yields CSATDGLQETQYF.

This CDR3 is CASSEVRGDEQFF. The CDR3 DNA follows: TGTGCCAGCAGTGAAGTCCGGGGTGATGAGCAGTTCTTC. The chain couples TRBV6-1 to TRBJ2-1; maybe TRBD2 (5 bases). The V gene's germline CDR1 is MNHNS and CDR2 SASEGT. V was clipped by 1 base and J by 8 bases, with 9 bases between them. The CDR3 spans 13 residues.

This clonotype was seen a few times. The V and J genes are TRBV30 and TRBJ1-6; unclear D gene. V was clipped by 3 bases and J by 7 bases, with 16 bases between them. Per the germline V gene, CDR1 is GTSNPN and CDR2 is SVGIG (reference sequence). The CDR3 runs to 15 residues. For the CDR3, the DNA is TGTGCCTGGAGACCCCGTACAGTGGGGAATTCACCCCTCCACTTT. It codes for CAWRPRTVGNSPLHF.

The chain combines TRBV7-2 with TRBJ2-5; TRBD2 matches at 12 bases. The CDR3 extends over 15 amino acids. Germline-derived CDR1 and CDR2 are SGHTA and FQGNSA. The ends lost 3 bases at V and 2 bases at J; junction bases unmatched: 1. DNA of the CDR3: TGTGCCAGCAGCTTTGGACTAGCGGGACAAGAGACCCAGTACTTC. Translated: CASSFGLAGQETQYF. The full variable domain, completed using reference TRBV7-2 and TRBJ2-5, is GAGVSQSPSNKVTEKGKDVELRCDPISGHTALYWYRQSLGQGLEFLIYFQGNSAPDKSGLPSDRFSAERTGGSVSTLTIQRTQQEDSAVYLCASSFGLAGQETQYFGPGTRLLVL.

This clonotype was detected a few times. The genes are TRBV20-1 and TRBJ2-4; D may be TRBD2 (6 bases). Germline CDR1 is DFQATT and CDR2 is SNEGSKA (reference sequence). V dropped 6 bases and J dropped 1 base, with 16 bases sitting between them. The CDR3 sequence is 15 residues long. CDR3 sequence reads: CSAPEGGAAKNIQYF. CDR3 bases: TGCAGTGCCCCCGAGGGCGGGGCGGCCAAAAACATTCAGTACTTC.

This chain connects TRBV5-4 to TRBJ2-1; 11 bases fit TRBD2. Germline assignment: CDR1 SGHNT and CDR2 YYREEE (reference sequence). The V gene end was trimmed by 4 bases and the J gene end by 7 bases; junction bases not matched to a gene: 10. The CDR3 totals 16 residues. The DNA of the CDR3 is TGTGCCAGCAGCCACACTAGCGGGGGCCGAGGGAATGAGCAGTTCTTC. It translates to CASSHTSGGRGNEQFF.

The CDR3, as DNA: TGTGCCAGCAGTTACTCGTGGAGCTCCTACGAGCAGTACTTC. This translates into CASSYSWSSYEQYF. The chain joins TRBV6-2 or TRBV6-3 to TRBJ2-7; unclear D gene. Germline V lookup: CDR1 MNHEY, CDR2 SVGEGT. The CDR3 runs to 14 residues. V lost 0 bases, J lost 0 bases, and 6 bases lay in between.

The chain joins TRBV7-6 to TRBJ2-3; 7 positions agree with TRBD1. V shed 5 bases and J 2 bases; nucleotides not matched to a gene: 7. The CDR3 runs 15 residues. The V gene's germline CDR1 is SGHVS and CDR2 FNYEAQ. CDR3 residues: CASSATGTDTDTQYF. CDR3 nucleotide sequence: TGTGCCAGCAGCGCAACCGGGACAGACACAGATACGCAGTATTTT.

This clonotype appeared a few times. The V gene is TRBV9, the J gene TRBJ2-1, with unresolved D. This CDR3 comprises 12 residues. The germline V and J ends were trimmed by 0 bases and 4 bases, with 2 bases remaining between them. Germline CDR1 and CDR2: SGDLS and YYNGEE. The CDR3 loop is CASSVDYNEQFF. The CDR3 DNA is TGTGCCAGCAGCGTAGATTACAATGAGCAGTTCTTC. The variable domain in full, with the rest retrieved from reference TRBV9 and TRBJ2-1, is DSGVTQTPKHLITATGQRVTLRCSPRSGDLSVYWYQQSLDQGLQFLIQYYNGEERAKGNILERFSAQQFPDLHSELNLSSLELGDSALYFCASSVDYNEQFFGPGTRLTVL.